The 21 T cell receptor beta chains below all came from one sample that was sequenced in a study of identical twins. TCRdb passed the 5' RACE reads through MiXCR, listing each CDR3 protein once. Found here are fewer than 650,000 distinct CDR3 sequences, approximately 9.6% of them singletons; the top ten hold approximately 3.2%. These data also featured in a second study, about yellow fever vaccine responses in identical twins.

Sequences were obtained from PBMCs. All receptors derive from a woman aged 18 to 35 in good health.

This clonotype was seen repeatedly, ten times or more. This chain connects TRBV27 to TRBJ2-5; weak D call: TRBD2 (6 bases). The CDR3 totals 16 residues. V was pared by 2 bases and J by 1 base, with 14 bases between. Germline assignment: CDR1 MNHEY and CDR2 SMNVEV (reference sequence). CDR3 sequence reads: CASSLGVAAFQETQYF. The CDR3 DNA reads as TGTGCCAGCAGTTTAGGGGTAGCGGCCTTCCAAGAGACCCAGTACTTC.

This clonotype was seen only a few times. The genes are TRBV2 and TRBJ2-3; 8 bases align to TRBD1. V lost 6 bases to trimming and J lost 1 base; unmatched junction nucleotides: 3. The CDR3 totals 14 residues. CDR1 is SNHLY and CDR2 is FYNNEI in the germline V gene. In DNA form, the CDR3 reads TGTGCCAGCAGGAAGACAGGGGGCACAGATACGCAGTATTTT. This gives the protein CASRKTGGTDTQYF. Full variable domain (remainder filled in from reference TRBV2 and TRBJ2-3): EPEVTQTPSHQVTQMGQEVILRCVPISNHLYFYWYRQILGQKVEFLVSFYNNEISEKSEIFDDQFSVERPDGSNFTLKIRSTKLEDSAMYFCASRKTGGTDTQYFGPGTRLTVL.

This clonotype was observed at least ten times. The gene calls are TRBV6-5 and TRBJ2-1; D gene uncertain. V lost 6 bases and J lost 3, with 6 bases in between. This CDR3 is 12 amino acids long. The germline CDR1 and CDR2 sequences are MNHEY and SVGAGI. In DNA, the CDR3 is TGTGCCAGCAGCAGATTCTACAATGAGCAGTTCTTC. It encodes CASSRFYNEQFF.

This clonotype has ten or more counts. The gene calls are TRBV2 and TRBJ2-1; maybe TRBD1 (6 bases). The V gene's germline CDR1 is SNHLY and CDR2 FYNNEI. The V end was cut by 4 bases, the J end by 1 base, with 11 bases between. The CDR3 totals 15 residues. CDR3 DNA sequence: TGTGCCAGCAGTGGGTACAGGGAGTCCTACAATGAGCAGTTCTTC. Its protein product is CASSGYRESYNEQFF.

This clonotype was seen ten or more times. The V and J genes are TRBV5-1 and TRBJ2-1, with a possible D match to TRBD1 (5 bases). Trimming left V 4 bases short and J 0 bases short, with 8 bases between. This CDR3 spans 14 amino acids. Germline loops: CDR1 SGHRS, CDR2 YFSETQ. The CDR3 DNA follows: TGCGCCAGCAGCCCCGACAGCTCCTACAATGAGCAGTTCTTC. Translated, it gives CASSPDSSYNEQFF. The entire variable domain, with the rest obtained from reference TRBV5-1 and TRBJ2-1, is as follows: KAGVTQTPRYLIKTRGQQVTLSCSPISGHRSVSWYQQTPGQGLQFLFEYFSETQRNKGNFPGRFSGRQFSNSRSEMNVSTLELGDSALYLCASSPDSSYNEQFFGPGTRLTVL.

The rearrangement uses TRBV7-2 and TRBJ2-3, with TRBD2 matching 8 bases. Trimming took 3 bases from V and 4 from J; bases not matched to a gene: 6. CDR1 SGHTA and CDR2 FQGNSA come from the germline V gene. The CDR3 has 15 amino acids. CDR3: CASSFEREISDTQYF. In nucleotides, the CDR3 is TGTGCCAGCAGCTTCGAGCGGGAGATCTCAGATACGCAGTATTTT.

V usage is TRBV20-1 and J usage is TRBJ2-1, with 16 bases lining up with TRBD2. The germline gives CDR1 DFQATT, CDR2 SNEGSKA (reference sequence). The CDR3 has 20 residues. V lost 0 bases and J lost 0; bases outside the gene matches: 8. CDR3 residues: CSARDHMGLAGGSSYNEQFF. The CDR3 DNA follows: TGCAGTGCTAGAGACCACATGGGACTAGCGGGAGGGAGCTCCTACAATGAGCAGTTCTTC.

The chain uses TRBV12-3 or TRBV12-4 and TRBJ1-2; D gene uncertain. Trimming cost V 4 bases and J 4 bases, with 7 bases left between them. This CDR3 has 12 amino acids. In nucleotides, the CDR3 is TGTGCCAGCAGTTGGGCCAGCTATGGCTACACCTTC. The encoded protein is CASSWASYGYTF.

This chain uses TRBV5-1 with TRBJ2-3; no firm D call. Trimming removed 0 bases from V and 10 bases from J, with 9 bases in between. Germline-derived CDR1 and CDR2 are SGHRS and YFSETQ. The CDR3 is 12 residues long. CDR3 amino acids: CASSLGANAQYF. The CDR3 bases are TGCGCCAGCAGCTTGGGGGCCAATGCGCAGTATTTT.

The sample holds a few counts of this clonotype. The rearrangement joins TRBV3-1 to TRBJ2-7, with D possibly TRBD2 on 6 matching bases. V was clipped by 7 bases and J by 5 bases, with 18 bases between them. This CDR3 is built from 14 residues. Germline loops: CDR1 LGHDT, CDR2 YNNKEL (reference sequence). CDR3: CASKTGDLAHEQYF. CDR3 bases: TGTGCCAGCAAAACCGGGGACTTAGCCCACGAGCAGTACTTC.

This clonotype has a handful of counts. The chain employs TRBV15 and TRBJ2-5; the match to TRBD2 covers 9 bases. The CDR3 is 17 residues long. CDR1 is LNHNV and CDR2 is YYDKDF in the germline V gene (reference sequence). V lost 0 bases, J lost 2 bases, and 7 bases stayed unmatched. Written as DNA, the CDR3 is TGTGCCACCAGCAGAGAGTCAGCGGGAGGAGGACAAGAGACCCAGTACTTC. Its translation: CATSRESAGGGQETQYF.

This chain uses TRBV12-3 or TRBV12-4 with TRBJ2-3; D is undetermined. The germline V and J ends were trimmed by 5 bases and 0 bases, with 15 bases remaining between them. The CDR3 totals 16 residues. CDR3 DNA sequence: TGTGCCAGCAGTAGGACGAGGACGACTAGCACAGATACGCAGTATTTT. Encoded protein: CASSRTRTTSTDTQYF.

This clonotype has a count of ten or more. J is TRBJ1-1 and V is TRBV12-3 or TRBV12-4; D perhaps matches TRBD1 (5 bases). Between the trimmed V and J ends, which lost 0 bases and 8 bases, there was a span of 13 bases. The CDR3 is made up of 14 amino acids. In nucleotides, the CDR3 is TGTGCCAGCAGTTTAGCCAATTCTCCAGGGGAAGCTTTCTTT. This encodes CASSLANSPGEAFF.

V usage is TRBV20-1 and J usage is TRBJ2-3; 7 nucleotides align to TRBD1. Germline V lookup: CDR1 DFQATT, CDR2 SNEGSKA (reference sequence). This CDR3 has 16 residues. Losses at the gene ends were 3 bases for V and 0 bases for J; bases not matched to a gene: 9. Here the CDR3 reads CSASPRDSLSTDTQYF. Here the CDR3 DNA reads TGCAGTGCTAGTCCCCGGGACAGCCTTAGCACAGATACGCAGTATTTT.

This clonotype was detected many times. The rearrangement links TRBV4-2 to TRBJ2-3; 10 bases match TRBD2. The germline V gene encodes CDR1 LGHNA and CDR2 YNFKEQ. The length of the CDR3 is 16 residues. With 6 bases clipped from V and 1 base from J, the junction kept 7 bases outside the gene matches. DNA of the CDR3: TGTGCCAGCAGTACCTCCGGGACTAGCGGCACAGATACGCAGTATTTT. This encodes CASSTSGTSGTDTQYF.

The chain combines TRBV7-2 with TRBJ2-3; 11 nucleotides line up with TRBD1. With V trimmed by 3 bases and J by 6 bases, 5 bases remained unmatched. Germline CDR1 and CDR2: SGHTA and FQGNSA. The CDR3 is 15 residues long. In nucleotides, the CDR3 is TGTGCCAGCAGCTTCGGGACAGGGGGGTTTGATACGCAGTATTTT. This translates into CASSFGTGGFDTQYF.

This clonotype has a count of ten or more. V and J are TRBV12-3 or TRBV12-4 and TRBJ2-7, with D possibly TRBD1 on 6 matching bases. The CDR3 sequence is 16 residues long. Trimming cost V 6 bases and J 2 bases, with 20 bases left between them. Here the CDR3 DNA reads TGTGCCAGCAGACCTGGCCGGGACACCAAAACCTACGAGCAGTACTTC. This sequence encodes CASRPGRDTKTYEQYF.

The chain recombines TRBV19 with TRBJ2-7, with D perhaps TRBD2 (6 bases). The V end lost 4 bases, the J end lost 2 bases, and 15 bases lay between the germline ends. From germline, CDR1 is LNHDA and CDR2 SQIVND (reference sequence). The CDR3 sequence is 15 residues long. Written as DNA, the CDR3 is TGTGCCAGTAGTACCGCCGGGACTCAAGCCTACGAGCAGTACTTC. Its protein is CASSTAGTQAYEQYF.

Many counts were recorded for this clonotype. The gene calls are TRBV27 and TRBJ2-7, with TRBD1 matching over 9 bases. J lost 4 bases, V lost 5 bases, and 6 bases had no gene match. Germline V CDR1 and CDR2: MNHEY, SMNVEV (reference sequence). The CDR3 loop spans 14 amino acids. The CDR3: CASSVGQGFYEQYF. The CDR3 nucleotides read TGTGCCAGCAGTGTGGGACAGGGTTTTTACGAGCAGTACTTC.

In its sample, this clonotype was seen a few times. The chain uses TRBV2 and TRBJ2-7; 13 positions agree with TRBD2. Germline lookup yields CDR1 SNHLY and CDR2 FYNNEI. This CDR3 is built from 18 residues. Trimming took 4 bases from V and 6 from J; bases not matched to a gene: 15. Here the CDR3 DNA reads TGTGCCAGCAGTGCACCGGGACTAGCGGGATCGGGTGGAGGCGAGCAGTACTTC. Amino acids: CASSAPGLAGSGGGEQYF.

The V and J genes are TRBV12-3 or TRBV12-4 and TRBJ2-3; D is undetermined. With 5 bases removed from V and 4 bases from J, the gap between germline ends came to 16 bases. The CDR3 runs 15 residues. The chain's CDR3 is CASSDPGLAADTQYF. Written as DNA, the CDR3 is TGTGCCAGCAGTGACCCGGGCCTTGCGGCAGATACGCAGTATTTT.